What follows describes a single TCR beta chain. This clonotype occurred many times. The target of this receptor is not known. Qualities for individual bases were not recorded, and no much larger clone is one base off. The treatment or condition label for this specimen denotes: allogeneic hematopoietic cell transplantation with graft depleted of TCRalphabeta T cells and CD19 B cells. The transplant recipients were children given TCRalphabeta/CD19-depleted allogeneic hematopoietic cell grafts. The library relied on PCR. For sequencing, an Illumina HiSeq 2500 was employed. Molecular barcoding was employed in the preparation of TCR libraries, with unique molecular identifiers being used to normalize TCRbeta repertoire quantification. Starting from the raw public reads, TCRdb applied fastp trimming at Q25, assembled clones with MiXCR and retained in-frame beta chains. Every CDR3 protein is listed once, alongside the most common genes and DNA of its rows. A total of some 300,000 distinct CDR3 sequences appear in this sample, around 9.1% of them only once. The ten largest clones add up to less than 9% of the sample.

This record belongs to a study of T-cell reconstitution after alpha-beta-depleted transplantation in children (dated by TCRdb to between 2015 and 2016). General notes on the study: The study quantitatively tracked T-cell immune reconstitution after TCRalphabeta/CD19-depleted allogeneic hematopoietic cell transplantation in children using TCR repertoire profiling. What the research found in general, with its limitations: Over subsequent months, a decline in hyperexpanded clone frequencies was noted, and after one year, T-cell counts and TCRbeta diversity were mostly ascribed to newly produced T cells. In some patients, the high TCRbeta diversity seen at day 60 was put down to recipient T cells and intrathymic progenitors that had survived conditioning. The apparently early alphabetaT-cell count recovery about two months after transplant was reportedly dependent on only several hundred rapidly expanded clones derived from non-depleted graft cells.

From a lookup of the germline V gene (reference sequence), CDR1 and CDR2 are MNHEY and SMNVEV. Inclusive of the bounding cysteine and phenylalanine, the CDR3 is 15 residues long. Only the CDR3 region is kept as DNA, spanning 45 bases read in frame from base 1. V lost 1 base and J lost 8 bases; the stretch between them is 17 bases long. Source: PBMCs, taken before TCRalphabeta/CD19-depleted stem cell transplant. This chain is built from TRBV27 and TRBJ1-2; TRBD1 is possibly the D segment (6 matching bases). The sequence derives from a boy younger than two with acute myeloid leukemia, due to receive a stem cell transplant. The CDR3 protein: CASSLWINRDGGYTF. The base sequence is TGTGCCAGCAGTTTATGGATAAACAGGGACGGGGGCTACACCTTC.